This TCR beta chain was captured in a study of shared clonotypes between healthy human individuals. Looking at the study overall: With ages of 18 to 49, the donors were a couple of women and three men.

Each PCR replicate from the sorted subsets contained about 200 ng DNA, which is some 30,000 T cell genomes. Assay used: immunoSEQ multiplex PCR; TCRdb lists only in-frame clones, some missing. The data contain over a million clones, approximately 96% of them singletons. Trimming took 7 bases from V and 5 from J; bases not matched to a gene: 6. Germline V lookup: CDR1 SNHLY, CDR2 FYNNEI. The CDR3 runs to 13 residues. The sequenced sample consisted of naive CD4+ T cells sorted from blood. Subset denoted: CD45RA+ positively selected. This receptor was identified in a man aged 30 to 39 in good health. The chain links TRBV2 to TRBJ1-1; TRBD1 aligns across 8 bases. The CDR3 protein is CASIFQGATEAFF. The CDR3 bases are TGTGCCAGCATATTTCAGGGGGCTACTGAAGCTTTCTTT. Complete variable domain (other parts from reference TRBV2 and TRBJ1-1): EPEVTQTPSHQVTQMGQEVILRCVPISNHLYFYWYRQILGQKVEFLVSFYNNEISEKSEIFDDQFSVERPDGSNFTLKIRSTKLEDSAMYFCASIFQGATEAFFGQGTRLTVV.